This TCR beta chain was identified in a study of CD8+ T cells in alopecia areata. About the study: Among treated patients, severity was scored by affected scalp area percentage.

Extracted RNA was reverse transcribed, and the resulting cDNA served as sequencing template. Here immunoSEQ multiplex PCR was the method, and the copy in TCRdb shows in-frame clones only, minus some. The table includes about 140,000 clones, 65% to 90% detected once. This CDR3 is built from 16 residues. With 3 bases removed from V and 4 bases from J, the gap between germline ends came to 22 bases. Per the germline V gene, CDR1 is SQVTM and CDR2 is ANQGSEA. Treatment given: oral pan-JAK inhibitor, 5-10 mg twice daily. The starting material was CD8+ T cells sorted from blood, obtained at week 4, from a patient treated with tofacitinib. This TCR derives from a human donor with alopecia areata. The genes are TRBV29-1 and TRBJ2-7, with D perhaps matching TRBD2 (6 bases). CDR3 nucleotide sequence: TGCAGCGTTGAGGGCTTAGGAGGGTACGAGGAGTACGAGCAGTACTTC. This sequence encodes CSVEGLGGYEEYEQYF.